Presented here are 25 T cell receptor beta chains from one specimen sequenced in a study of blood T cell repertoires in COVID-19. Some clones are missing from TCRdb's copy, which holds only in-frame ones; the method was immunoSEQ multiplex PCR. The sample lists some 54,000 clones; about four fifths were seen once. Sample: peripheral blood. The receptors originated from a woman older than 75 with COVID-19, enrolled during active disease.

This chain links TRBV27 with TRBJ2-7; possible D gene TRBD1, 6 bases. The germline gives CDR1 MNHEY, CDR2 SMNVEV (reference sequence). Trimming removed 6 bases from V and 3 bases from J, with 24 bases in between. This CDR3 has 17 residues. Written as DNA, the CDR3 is TGTGCCAGCAGCCGAGCCGTATCCGGGACACAAGGCTACGAGCAGTACTTC. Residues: CASSRAVSGTQGYEQYF.

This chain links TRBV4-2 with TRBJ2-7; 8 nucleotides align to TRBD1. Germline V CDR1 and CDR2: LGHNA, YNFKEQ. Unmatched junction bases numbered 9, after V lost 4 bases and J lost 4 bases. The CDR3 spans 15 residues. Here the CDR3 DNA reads TGTGCCAGCAGCCTCCAGGGGCAGGGGGCGTACGAGCAGTACTTC. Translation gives CASSLQGQGAYEQYF.

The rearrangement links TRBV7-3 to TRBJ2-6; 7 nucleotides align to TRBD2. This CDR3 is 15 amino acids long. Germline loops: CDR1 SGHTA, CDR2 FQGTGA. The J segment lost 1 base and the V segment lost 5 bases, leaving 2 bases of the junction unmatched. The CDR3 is CASSGRESGANVLTF. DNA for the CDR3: TGTGCCAGCAGCGGGCGGGAGTCTGGGGCCAACGTCCTGACTTTC. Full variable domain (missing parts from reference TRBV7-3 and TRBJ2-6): GAGVSQTPSNKVTEKGKYVELRCDPISGHTALYWYRQSLGQGPEFLIYFQGTGAADDSGLPNDRFFAVRPEGSVSTLKIQRTERGDSAVYLCASSGRESGANVLTFGAGSRLTVL.

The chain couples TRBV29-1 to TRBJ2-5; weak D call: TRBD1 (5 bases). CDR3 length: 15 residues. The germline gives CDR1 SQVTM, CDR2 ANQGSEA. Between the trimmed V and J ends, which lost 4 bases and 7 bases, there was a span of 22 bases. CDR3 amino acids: CSVVSTTGSTGTQYF. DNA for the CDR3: TGCAGCGTTGTGTCGACCACAGGATCAACCGGGACCCAGTACTTC.

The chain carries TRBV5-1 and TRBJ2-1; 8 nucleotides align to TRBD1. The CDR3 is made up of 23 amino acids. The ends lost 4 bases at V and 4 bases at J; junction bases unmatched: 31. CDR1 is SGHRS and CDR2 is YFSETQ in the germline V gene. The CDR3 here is CASSPLPGQVMSLGLPIYNEQFF. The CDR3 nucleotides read TGCGCCAGCAGCCCTCTTCCGGGACAGGTAATGAGCCTGGGGTTGCCGATTTACAATGAGCAGTTCTTC.

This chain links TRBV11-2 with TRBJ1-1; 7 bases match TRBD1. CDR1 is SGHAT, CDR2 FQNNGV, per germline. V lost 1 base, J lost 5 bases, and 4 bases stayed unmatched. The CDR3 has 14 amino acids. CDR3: CASSLASGGTEAFF. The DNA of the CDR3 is TGTGCCAGCAGCTTAGCGTCAGGGGGAACTGAAGCTTTCTTT.

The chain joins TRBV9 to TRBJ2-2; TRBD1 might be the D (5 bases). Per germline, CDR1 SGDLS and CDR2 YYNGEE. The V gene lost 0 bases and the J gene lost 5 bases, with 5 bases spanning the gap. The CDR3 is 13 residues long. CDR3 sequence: CASSVGTTGELFF. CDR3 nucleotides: TGTGCCAGCAGCGTAGGGACAACCGGGGAGCTGTTTTTT.

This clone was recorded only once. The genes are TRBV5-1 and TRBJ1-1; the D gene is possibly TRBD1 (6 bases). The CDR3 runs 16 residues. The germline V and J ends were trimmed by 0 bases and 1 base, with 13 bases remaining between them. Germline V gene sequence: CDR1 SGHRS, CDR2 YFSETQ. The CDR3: CASSLGDNRGNTEAFF. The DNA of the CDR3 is TGCGCCAGCAGCTTGGGGGACAATAGGGGGAACACTGAAGCTTTCTTT.

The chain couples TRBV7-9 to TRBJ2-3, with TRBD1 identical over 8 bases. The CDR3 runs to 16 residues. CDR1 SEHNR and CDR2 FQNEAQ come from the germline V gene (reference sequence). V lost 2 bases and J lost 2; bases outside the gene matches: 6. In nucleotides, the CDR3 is TGTGCCAGCAGCTTAATTACGACAGGGGCCACAGATACGCAGTATTTT. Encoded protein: CASSLITTGATDTQYF.

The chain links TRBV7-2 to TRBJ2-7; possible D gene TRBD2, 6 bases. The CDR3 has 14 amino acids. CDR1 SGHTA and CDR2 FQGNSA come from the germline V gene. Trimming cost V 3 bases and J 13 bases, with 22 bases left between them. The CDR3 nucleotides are TGTGCCAGCAGCTTGGGCCGGGGGAGGCAAGGTTCTTACTTC. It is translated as CASSLGRGRQGSYF.

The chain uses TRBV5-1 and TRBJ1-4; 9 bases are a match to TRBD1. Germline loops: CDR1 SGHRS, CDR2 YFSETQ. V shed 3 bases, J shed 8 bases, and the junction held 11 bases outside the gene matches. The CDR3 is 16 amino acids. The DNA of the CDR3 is TGCGCCAGCAGCTCCGGACAGGGGTTCGGTGGAGAAAAACTGTTTTTT. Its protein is CASSSGQGFGGEKLFF. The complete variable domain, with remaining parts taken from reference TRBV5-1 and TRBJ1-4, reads KAGVTQTPRYLIKTRGQQVTLSCSPISGHRSVSWYQQTPGQGLQFLFEYFSETQRNKGNFPGRFSGRQFSNSRSEMNVSTLELGDSALYLCASSSGQGFGGEKLFFGSGTQLSVL.

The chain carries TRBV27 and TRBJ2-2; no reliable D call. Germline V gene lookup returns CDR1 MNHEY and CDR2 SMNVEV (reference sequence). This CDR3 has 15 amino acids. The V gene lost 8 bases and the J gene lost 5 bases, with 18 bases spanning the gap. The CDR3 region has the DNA TGTGCCAGCCGGCTCAGAACTACGACGACCGGGGAGCTGTTTTTT. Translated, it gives CASRLRTTTTGELFF.

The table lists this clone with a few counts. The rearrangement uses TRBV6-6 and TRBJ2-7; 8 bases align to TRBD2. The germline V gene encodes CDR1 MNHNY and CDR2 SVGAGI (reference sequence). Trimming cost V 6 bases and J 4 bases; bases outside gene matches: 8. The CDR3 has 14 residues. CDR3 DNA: TGTGCCAGCAGGGAAAGCGGGAGACCGTACGAGCAGTACTTC. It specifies CASRESGRPYEQYF.

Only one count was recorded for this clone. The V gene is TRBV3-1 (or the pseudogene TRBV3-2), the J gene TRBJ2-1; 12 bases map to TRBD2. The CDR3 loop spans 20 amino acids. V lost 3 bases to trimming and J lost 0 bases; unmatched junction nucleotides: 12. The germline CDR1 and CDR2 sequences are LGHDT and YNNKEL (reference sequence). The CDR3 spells CASSQGPTSGRRSSYNEQFF. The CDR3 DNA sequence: TGTGCCAGCAGCCAGGGCCCTACTAGCGGGAGGCGAAGCTCCTACAATGAGCAGTTCTTC.

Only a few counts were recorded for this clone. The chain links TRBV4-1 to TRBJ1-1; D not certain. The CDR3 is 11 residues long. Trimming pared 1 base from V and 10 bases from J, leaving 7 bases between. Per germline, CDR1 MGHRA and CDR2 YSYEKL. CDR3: CASSQGALAFF. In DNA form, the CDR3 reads TGCGCCAGCAGCCAAGGGGCCCTAGCTTTCTTT.

This CDR3 is CATFLALEGTQYF. The CDR3, as DNA: TGTGCCACCTTCCTTGCTCTGGAGGGGACCCAGTACTTC. The chain recombines TRBV28 with TRBJ2-5; possibly TRBD2 for D (6 bases). Germline CDR1 MDHEN, CDR2 SYDVKM. V lost 10 bases and J lost 7, with 19 bases in between. The CDR3 runs to 13 residues.

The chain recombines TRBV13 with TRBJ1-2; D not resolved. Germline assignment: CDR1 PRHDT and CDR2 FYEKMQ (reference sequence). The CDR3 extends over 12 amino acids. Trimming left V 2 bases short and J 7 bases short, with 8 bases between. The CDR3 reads CASSLRALGYTF. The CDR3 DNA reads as TGTGCCAGCAGCTTACGAGCCCTTGGCTACACCTTC.

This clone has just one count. The CDR3 sequence: CASSPSGRFTYEQYF. As DNA, the CDR3 is TGTGCCAGCAGTCCCTCAGGGAGGTTCACCTACGAGCAGTACTTC. The chain carries TRBV6-6 and TRBJ2-7, with a weak D call TRBD2 (6 bases). The CDR3 contains 15 residues. Germline assignment: CDR1 MNHNY and CDR2 SVGAGI (reference sequence). Trimming left V 5 bases short and J 2 bases short, with 16 bases between.

CDR3 sequence reads: CASNRGSGGYNEQFF. CDR3 DNA: TGTGCCAGCAACCGGGGGAGCGGGGGCTACAATGAGCAGTTCTTC. The genes are TRBV2 and TRBJ2-1; the match to TRBD2 covers 8 bases. This CDR3 contains 15 residues. V lost 7 bases to trimming and J lost 3 bases; unmatched junction nucleotides: 8. Germline loops: CDR1 SNHLY, CDR2 FYNNEI. Full variable domain (remainder filled in from reference TRBV2 and TRBJ2-1): EPEVTQTPSHQVTQMGQEVILRCVPISNHLYFYWYRQILGQKVEFLVSFYNNEISEKSEIFDDQFSVERPDGSNFTLKIRSTKLEDSAMYFCASNRGSGGYNEQFFGPGTRLTVL.

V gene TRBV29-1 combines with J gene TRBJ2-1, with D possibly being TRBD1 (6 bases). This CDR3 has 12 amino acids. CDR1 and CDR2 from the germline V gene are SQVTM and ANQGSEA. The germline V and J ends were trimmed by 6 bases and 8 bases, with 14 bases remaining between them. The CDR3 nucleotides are TGCAGCGTCCGCCCCTCAGGGGATGAGCAGTTCTTC. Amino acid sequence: CSVRPSGDEQFF.

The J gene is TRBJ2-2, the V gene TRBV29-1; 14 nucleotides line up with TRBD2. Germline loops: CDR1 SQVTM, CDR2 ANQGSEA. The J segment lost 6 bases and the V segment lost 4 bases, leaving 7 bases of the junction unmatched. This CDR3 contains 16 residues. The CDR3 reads CSVGGLAGAIPGELFF. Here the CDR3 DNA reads TGCAGCGTTGGGGGACTAGCGGGAGCGATACCCGGGGAGCTGTTTTTT.

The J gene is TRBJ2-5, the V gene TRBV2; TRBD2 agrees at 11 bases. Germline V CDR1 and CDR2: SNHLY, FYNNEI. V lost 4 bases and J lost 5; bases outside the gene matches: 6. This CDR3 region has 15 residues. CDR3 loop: CASSGMVAGGETQYF. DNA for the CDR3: TGTGCCAGCAGTGGTATGGTAGCGGGAGGGGAGACCCAGTACTTC.

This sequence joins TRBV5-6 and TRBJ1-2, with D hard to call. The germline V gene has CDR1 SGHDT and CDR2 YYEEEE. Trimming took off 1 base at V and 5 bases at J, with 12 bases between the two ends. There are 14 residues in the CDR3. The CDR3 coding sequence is TGTGCCAGCAGCTTGCCGCGGAGGGAGTATGGCTACACCTTC. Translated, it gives CASSLPRREYGYTF.

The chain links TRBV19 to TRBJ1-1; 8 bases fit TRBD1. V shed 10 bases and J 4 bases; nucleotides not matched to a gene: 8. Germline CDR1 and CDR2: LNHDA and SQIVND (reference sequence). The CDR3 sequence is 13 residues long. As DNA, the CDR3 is TGTGCCACCCAGGGGGCGGGTTCCACTGAAGCTTTCTTT. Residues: CATQGAGSTEAFF.

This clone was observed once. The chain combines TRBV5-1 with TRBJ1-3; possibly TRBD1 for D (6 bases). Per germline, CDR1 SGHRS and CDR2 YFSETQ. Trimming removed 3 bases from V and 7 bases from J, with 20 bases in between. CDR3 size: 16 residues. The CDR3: CASSWGVQGFRNTIYF. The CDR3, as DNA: TGCGCCAGCAGCTGGGGCGTACAGGGTTTTAGGAACACCATATATTTT.